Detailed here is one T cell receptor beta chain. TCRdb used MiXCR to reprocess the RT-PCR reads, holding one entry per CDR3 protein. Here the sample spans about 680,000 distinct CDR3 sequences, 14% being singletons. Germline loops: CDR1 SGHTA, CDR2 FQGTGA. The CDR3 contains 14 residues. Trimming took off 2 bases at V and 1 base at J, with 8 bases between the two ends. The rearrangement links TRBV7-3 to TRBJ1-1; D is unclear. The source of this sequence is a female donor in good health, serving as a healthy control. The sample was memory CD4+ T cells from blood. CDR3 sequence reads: CASSLYPGNTEAFF. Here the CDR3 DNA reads TGTGCCAGCAGCTTATATCCAGGGAACACTGAAGCTTTCTTT.